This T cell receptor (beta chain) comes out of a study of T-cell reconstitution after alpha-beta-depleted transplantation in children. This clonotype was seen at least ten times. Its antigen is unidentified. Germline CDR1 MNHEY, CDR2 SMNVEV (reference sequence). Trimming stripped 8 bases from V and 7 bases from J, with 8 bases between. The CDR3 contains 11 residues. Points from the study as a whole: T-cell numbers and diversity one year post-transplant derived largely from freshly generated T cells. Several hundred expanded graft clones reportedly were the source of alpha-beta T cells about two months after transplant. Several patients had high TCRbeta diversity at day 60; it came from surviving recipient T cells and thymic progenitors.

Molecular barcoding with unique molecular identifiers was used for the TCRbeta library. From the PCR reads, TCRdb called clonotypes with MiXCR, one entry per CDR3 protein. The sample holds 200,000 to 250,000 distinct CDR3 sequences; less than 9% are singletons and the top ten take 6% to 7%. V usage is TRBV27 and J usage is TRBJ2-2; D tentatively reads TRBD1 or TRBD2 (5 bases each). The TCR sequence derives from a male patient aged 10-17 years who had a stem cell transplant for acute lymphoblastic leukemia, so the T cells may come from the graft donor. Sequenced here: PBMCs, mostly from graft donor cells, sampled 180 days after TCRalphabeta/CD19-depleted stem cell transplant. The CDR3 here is CASLRGGELFF. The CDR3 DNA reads TGTGCCAGCTTGAGGGGCGGGGAGCTGTTTTTT.